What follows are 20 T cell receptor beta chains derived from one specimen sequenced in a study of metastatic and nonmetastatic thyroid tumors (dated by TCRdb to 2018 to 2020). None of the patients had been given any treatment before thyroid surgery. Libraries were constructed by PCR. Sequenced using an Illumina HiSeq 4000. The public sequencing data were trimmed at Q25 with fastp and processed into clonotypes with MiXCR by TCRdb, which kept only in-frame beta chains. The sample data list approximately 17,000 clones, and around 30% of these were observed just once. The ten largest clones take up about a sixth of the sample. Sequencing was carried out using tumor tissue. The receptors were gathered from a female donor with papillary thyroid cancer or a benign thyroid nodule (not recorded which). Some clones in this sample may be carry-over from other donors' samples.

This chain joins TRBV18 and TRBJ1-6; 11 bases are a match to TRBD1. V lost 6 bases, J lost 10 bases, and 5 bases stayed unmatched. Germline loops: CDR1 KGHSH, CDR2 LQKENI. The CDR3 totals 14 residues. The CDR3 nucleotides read TGTGCCAGCTCCCCGGGACAGGGGGACTCACCCCTCCACTTT. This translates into CASSPGQGDSPLHF.

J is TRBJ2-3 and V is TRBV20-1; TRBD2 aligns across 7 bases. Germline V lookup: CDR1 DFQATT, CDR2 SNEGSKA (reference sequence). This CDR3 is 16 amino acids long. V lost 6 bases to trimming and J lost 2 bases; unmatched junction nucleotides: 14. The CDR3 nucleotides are TGCAGTGCCGACGTGACTAGCTGGGCTATCACAGATACGCAGTATTTT. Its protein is CSADVTSWAITDTQYF.

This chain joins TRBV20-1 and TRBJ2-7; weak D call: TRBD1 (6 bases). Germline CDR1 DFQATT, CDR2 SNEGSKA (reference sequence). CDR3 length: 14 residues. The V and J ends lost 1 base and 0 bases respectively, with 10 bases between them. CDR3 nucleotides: TGCAGTGCTAGAGCCGGGACAAGCTCCTACGAGCAGTACTTC. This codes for CSARAGTSSYEQYF.

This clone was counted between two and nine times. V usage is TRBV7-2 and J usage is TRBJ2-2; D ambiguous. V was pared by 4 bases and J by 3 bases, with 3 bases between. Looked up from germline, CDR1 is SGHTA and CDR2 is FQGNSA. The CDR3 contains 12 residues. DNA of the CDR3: TGTGCCAGCAGCTCTTACACCGGGGAGCTGTTTTTT. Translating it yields CASSSYTGELFF.

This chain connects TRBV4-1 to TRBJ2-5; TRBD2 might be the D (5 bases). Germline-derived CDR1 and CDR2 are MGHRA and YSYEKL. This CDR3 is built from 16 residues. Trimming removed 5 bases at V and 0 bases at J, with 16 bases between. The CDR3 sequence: CASSSRIGSHQETQYF. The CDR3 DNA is TGCGCCAGCAGCTCACGGATAGGGAGCCACCAAGAGACCCAGTACTTC.

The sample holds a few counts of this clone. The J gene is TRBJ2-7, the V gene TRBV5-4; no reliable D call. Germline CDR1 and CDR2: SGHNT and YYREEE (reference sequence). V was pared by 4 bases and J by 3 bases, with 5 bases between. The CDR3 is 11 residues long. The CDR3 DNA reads TGTGCCAGCAGCAGCCACTACGAGCAGTACTTC. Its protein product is CASSSHYEQYF.

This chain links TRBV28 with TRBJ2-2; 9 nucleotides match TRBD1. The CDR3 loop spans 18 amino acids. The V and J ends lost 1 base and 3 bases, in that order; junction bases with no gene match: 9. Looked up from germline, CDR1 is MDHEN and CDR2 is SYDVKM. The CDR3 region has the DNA TGTGCCAGCAGTTTATCCGGGACAGGGAGATTCGACACCGGGGAGCTGTTTTTT. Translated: CASSLSGTGRFDTGELFF.

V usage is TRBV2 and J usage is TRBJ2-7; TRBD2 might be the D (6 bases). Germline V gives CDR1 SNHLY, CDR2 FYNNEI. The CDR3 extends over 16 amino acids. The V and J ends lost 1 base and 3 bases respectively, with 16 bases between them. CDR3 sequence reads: CASSEGWRGGNYEQYF. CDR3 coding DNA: TGTGCCAGCAGTGAAGGATGGAGGGGCGGTAACTACGAGCAGTACTTC. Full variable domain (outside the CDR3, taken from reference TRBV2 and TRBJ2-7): EPEVTQTPSHQVTQMGQEVILRCVPISNHLYFYWYRQILGQKVEFLVSFYNNEISEKSEIFDDQFSVERPDGSNFTLKIRSTKLEDSAMYFCASSEGWRGGNYEQYFGPGTRLTVT.

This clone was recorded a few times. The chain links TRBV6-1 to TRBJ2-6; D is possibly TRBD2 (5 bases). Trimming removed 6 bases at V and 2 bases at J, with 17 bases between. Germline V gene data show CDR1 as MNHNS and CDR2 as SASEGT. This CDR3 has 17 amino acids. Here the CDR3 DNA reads TGTGCCAGCAGGACCAAAGGGAGCCTGGCTGGGGCCAACGTCCTGACTTTC. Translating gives CASRTKGSLAGANVLTF.

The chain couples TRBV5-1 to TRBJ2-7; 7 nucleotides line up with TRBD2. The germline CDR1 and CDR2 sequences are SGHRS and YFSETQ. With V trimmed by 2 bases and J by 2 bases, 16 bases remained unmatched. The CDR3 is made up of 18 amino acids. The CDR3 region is CASSFLGLESYTPYEQYF. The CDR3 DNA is TGCGCCAGCAGCTTTCTAGGACTAGAAAGTTATACTCCCTACGAGCAGTACTTC.

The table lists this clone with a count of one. The CDR3 loop reads CSAPPRTSGSTDTQYF. CDR3 bases: TGCAGTGCCCCCCCGCGGACTAGCGGGAGCACAGATACGCAGTATTTT. The chain carries TRBV20-1 and TRBJ2-3; 11 nucleotides agree with TRBD2. Germline V lookup: CDR1 DFQATT, CDR2 SNEGSKA (reference sequence). The CDR3 length is 16 residues. With V trimmed by 6 bases and J by 0 bases, 8 bases remained unmatched.

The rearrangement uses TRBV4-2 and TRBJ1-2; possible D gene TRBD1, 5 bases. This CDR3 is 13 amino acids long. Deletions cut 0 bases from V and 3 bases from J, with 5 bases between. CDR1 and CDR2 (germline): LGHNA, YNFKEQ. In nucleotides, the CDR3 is TGTGCCAGCAGCCAAGAACAGGACTATGGCTACACCTTC. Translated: CASSQEQDYGYTF.

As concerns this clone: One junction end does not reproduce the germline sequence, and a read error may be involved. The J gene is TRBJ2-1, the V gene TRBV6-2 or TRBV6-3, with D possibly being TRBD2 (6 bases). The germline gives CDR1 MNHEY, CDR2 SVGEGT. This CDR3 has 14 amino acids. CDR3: CASSYPSGRGLQEF. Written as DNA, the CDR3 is TGTGCCAGCAGTTACCCCTCCGGGAGAGGCCTCCAGGAATTC.

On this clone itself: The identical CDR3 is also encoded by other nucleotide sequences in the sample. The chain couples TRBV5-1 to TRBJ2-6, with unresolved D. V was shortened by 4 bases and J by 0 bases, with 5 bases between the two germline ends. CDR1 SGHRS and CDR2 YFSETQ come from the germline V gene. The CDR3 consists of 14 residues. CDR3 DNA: TGCGCCAGCAGCCTGGACTCTGGGGCCAACGTCCTGACTTTC. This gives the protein CASSLDSGANVLTF. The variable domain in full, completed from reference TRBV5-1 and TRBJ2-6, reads KAGVTQTPRYLIKTRGQQVTLSCSPISGHRSVSWYQQTPGQGLQFLFEYFSETQRNKGNFPGRFSGRQFSNSRSEMNVSTLELGDSALYLCASSLDSGANVLTFGAGSRLTVL.

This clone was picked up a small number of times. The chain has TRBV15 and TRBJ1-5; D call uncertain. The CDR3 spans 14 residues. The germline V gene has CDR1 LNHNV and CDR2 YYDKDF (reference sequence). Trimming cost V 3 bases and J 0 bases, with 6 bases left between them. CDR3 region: CATSRGSSNQPQHF. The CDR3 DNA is TGTGCCACCAGCAGGGGGAGTAGCAATCAGCCCCAGCATTTT.

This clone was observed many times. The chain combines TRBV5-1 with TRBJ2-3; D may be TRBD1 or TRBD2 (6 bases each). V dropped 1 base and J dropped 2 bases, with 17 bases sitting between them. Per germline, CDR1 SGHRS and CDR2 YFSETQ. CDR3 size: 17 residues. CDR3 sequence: CASSLLGGGGTTDTQYF. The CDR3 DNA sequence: TGCGCCAGCAGCTTGCTTGGCGGAGGGGGAACCACAGATACGCAGTATTTT.

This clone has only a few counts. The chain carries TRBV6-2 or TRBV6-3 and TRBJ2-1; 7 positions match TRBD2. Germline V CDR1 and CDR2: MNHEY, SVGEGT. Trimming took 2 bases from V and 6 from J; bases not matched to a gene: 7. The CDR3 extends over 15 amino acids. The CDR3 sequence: CASSYPGTTGNEQFF. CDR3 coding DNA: TGTGCCAGCAGTTACCCGGGGACTACCGGCAATGAGCAGTTCTTC.

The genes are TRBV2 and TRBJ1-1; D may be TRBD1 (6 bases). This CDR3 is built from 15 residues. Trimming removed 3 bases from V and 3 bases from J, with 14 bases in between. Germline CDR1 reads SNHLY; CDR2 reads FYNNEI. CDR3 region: CASSESGRGDTEAFF. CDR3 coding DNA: TGTGCCAGCAGTGAGTCCGGGAGGGGGGACACTGAAGCTTTCTTT. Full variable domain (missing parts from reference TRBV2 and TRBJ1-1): EPEVTQTPSHQVTQMGQEVILRCVPISNHLYFYWYRQILGQKVEFLVSFYNNEISEKSEIFDDQFSVERPDGSNFTLKIRSTKLEDSAMYFCASSESGRGDTEAFFGQGTRLTVV.

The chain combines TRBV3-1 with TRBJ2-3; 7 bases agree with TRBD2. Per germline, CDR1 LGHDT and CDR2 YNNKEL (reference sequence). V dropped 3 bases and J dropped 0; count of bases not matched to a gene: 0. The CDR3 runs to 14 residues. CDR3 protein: CASSQGLSTDTQYF. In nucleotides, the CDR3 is TGTGCCAGCAGCCAGGGACTAAGCACAGATACGCAGTATTTT.

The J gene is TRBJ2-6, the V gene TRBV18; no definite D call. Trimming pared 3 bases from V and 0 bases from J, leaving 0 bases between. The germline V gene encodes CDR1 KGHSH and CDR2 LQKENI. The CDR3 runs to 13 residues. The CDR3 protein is CASSPSGANVLTF. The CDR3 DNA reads TGTGCCAGCTCACCCTCTGGGGCCAACGTCCTGACTTTC. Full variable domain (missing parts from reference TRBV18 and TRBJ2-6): NAGVMQNPRHLVRRRGQEARLRCSPMKGHSHVYWYRQLPEEGLKFMVYLQKENIIDESGMPKERFSAEFPKEGPSILRIQQVVRGDSAAYFCASSPSGANVLTFGAGSRLTVL.